These 5 T cell receptor beta chains were sequenced from one sample in a study of neurological immune-mediated disorders. TCRdb fed the 5' RACE reads into MiXCR, producing one record per CDR3 protein. The data show roughly 49,000 distinct CDR3 sequences, about 12% seen once. The time point: longitudinal time-point 3. The sequenced sample consisted of PBMCs. These TCRs come from a male donor with HTLV-1-associated myelopathy (HAM/TSP).

This clonotype was recorded many times. The V and J genes are TRBV5-5 and TRBJ1-6; D remains ambiguous. The germline V gene encodes CDR1 SGHKS and CDR2 YYEKEE (reference sequence). V lost 1 base and J lost 8, with 10 bases in between. The CDR3 has 14 amino acids. The CDR3 sequence: CASSLIVLDSPLHF. CDR3 bases: TGTGCCAGCAGCTTGATAGTGTTGGATTCACCCCTCCACTTT.

The CDR3 spells CASSPGGSNQPQHF. The CDR3 DNA is TGTGCCAGCTCCCCAGGGGGGAGCAATCAGCCCCAGCATTTT. This chain uses TRBV18 with TRBJ1-5, with TRBD1 matching over 7 bases. With V trimmed by 6 bases and J by 1 base, 3 bases remained unmatched. The CDR3 totals 14 residues. Germline lookup yields CDR1 KGHSH and CDR2 LQKENI.

This clonotype was found many times. The chain links TRBV25-1 to TRBJ1-2, with D perhaps TRBD1 (5 bases). The V end lost 7 bases, the J end lost 7 bases, and 22 bases lay between the germline ends. The CDR3 runs to 15 residues. The germline V gene has CDR1 MGHDK and CDR2 SYGVNS. The CDR3: CASTAGLLEDVGYTF. The CDR3 DNA reads as TGTGCCAGCACGGCAGGGCTATTAGAGGATGTTGGCTACACCTTC.

Many counts were recorded for this clonotype. V and J are TRBV2 and TRBJ2-1, with 9 bases lining up with TRBD2. The ends lost 8 bases at V and 8 bases at J; junction bases unmatched: 7. Germline CDR1 reads SNHLY; CDR2 reads FYNNEI. This CDR3 contains 13 residues. The CDR3 coding sequence is TGTGCCAGCCGCGGGGGGGGAGACGATGAGCAGTTCTTC. It yields the protein CASRGGGDDEQFF. The complete variable domain, with remaining parts taken from reference TRBV2 and TRBJ2-1, reads EPEVTQTPSHQVTQMGQEVILRCVPISNHLYFYWYRQILGQKVEFLVSFYNNEISEKSEIFDDQFSVERPDGSNFTLKIRSTKLEDSAMYFCASRGGGDDEQFFGPGTRLTVL.

Only a few counts were recorded for this clonotype. This chain links TRBV3-1 with TRBJ2-7; 14 bases are shared with TRBD2. CDR3 size: 18 residues. Germline CDR1 reads LGHDT; CDR2 reads YNNKEL (reference sequence). V lost 0 bases to trimming and J lost 3 bases; unmatched junction nucleotides: 7. This CDR3 reads CASSQEGLAGAKCYEQYF. The CDR3 DNA reads as TGTGCCAGCAGCCAAGAGGGACTAGCGGGGGCCAAGTGCTACGAGCAGTACTTC.